The 31 T cell receptor beta chains below come from one sample, sequenced in a study of blood T cell repertoires in COVID-19. Using immunoSEQ multiplex PCR, the repertoire was profiled, and TCRdb retains in-frame clones only, with some absent. The sample has about 26,000 clones; 90% are singletons. The sequencing input was peripheral blood. These receptors all stem from a man in his 70s with acute or convalescent COVID-19.

The CDR3 here is CASSLGAPNTEAFF. CDR3 DNA: TGTGCCAGCAGTCTCGGAGCGCCGAACACTGAAGCTTTCTTT. V and J are TRBV2 and TRBJ1-1; D remains unclear. Trimming removed 5 bases from V and 1 base from J, with 11 bases in between. Germline V gene lookup returns CDR1 SNHLY and CDR2 FYNNEI. The CDR3 has 14 residues. Combining the CDR3 with reference TRBV2 and TRBJ1-1 gives the whole variable domain EPEVTQTPSHQVTQMGQEVILRCVPISNHLYFYWYRQILGQKVEFLVSFYNNEISEKSEIFDDQFSVERPDGSNFTLKIRSTKLEDSAMYFCASSLGAPNTEAFFGQGTRLTVV.

This clone came up once. V is TRBV28 and J is TRBJ1-4; 8 nucleotides line up with TRBD1. CDR3 length equals 15 residues. V shed 6 bases, J shed 7 bases, and the junction held 10 bases outside the gene matches. Germline values: CDR1 MDHEN, CDR2 SYDVKM. CDR3 residues: CASSYAGGGGEKLFF. In DNA form, the CDR3 reads TGTGCCAGCAGCTACGCAGGGGGCGGGGGTGAAAAACTGTTTTTT.

This clone was detected once. The rearrangement uses TRBV7-6 and TRBJ1-1, with 8 bases fitting TRBD1. Per germline, CDR1 SGHVS and CDR2 FNYEAQ. The V gene end was trimmed by 5 bases and the J gene end by 4 bases; junction bases not matched to a gene: 9. The CDR3 totals 15 residues. CDR3 sequence reads: CASSPSDRGRTEAFF. Here the CDR3 DNA reads TGTGCCAGCAGCCCGTCTGACAGGGGTCGCACTGAAGCTTTCTTT.

V gene TRBV10-3 combines with J gene TRBJ1-3; D is unresolved. Germline V gene data show CDR1 as ENHRY and CDR2 as SYGVKD. The CDR3 extends over 14 amino acids. The V and J ends lost 4 bases and 0 bases respectively, with 7 bases between them. The CDR3 loop is CAISAWSSGNTIYF. The CDR3 nucleotides read TGTGCCATCAGTGCGTGGAGCTCTGGAAACACCATATATTTT.

The chain couples TRBV15 to TRBJ2-2, with 8 positions matching TRBD1. The CDR3 consists of 16 residues. Germline V gene sequence: CDR1 LNHNV, CDR2 YYDKDF (reference sequence). V was clipped by 6 bases and J by 5 bases; unmatched bases: 11. CDR3 nucleotide sequence: TGTGCCACCAGTATTCAACAGGGGGTGGGGACCGGGGAGCTGTTTTTT. Amino acid sequence: CATSIQQGVGTGELFF.

The chain has TRBV19 and TRBJ2-4; 7 nucleotides match TRBD1. The CDR3 runs 15 residues. Germline lookup yields CDR1 LNHDA and CDR2 SQIVND (reference sequence). Germline trimming cut 1 base from V and 7 bases from J; bases unmatched to any gene: 7. CDR3 loop: CASSIGQGIKNIQYF. CDR3 bases: TGTGCCAGTAGTATAGGACAGGGAATAAAGAACATTCAGTACTTC.

The chain carries TRBV6-6 and TRBJ1-6; 12 bases align to TRBD1. Looked up from germline, CDR1 is MNHNY and CDR2 is SVGAGI (reference sequence). The V segment lost 4 bases and the J segment 10 bases; nucleotides outside the gene matches: 5. The CDR3 covers 15 residues. The CDR3 reads CASSSGQGANSPLHF. The CDR3 region has the DNA TGTGCCAGCAGTTCGGGACAGGGGGCCAACTCACCCCTCCACTTT.

The V gene is TRBV5-1, the J gene TRBJ2-2; D perhaps matches TRBD1 (5 bases). CDR1 is SGHRS, CDR2 YFSETQ, per germline. V was shortened by 3 bases and J by 5 bases, with 14 bases between the two germline ends. The CDR3 sequence is 15 residues long. In nucleotides, the CDR3 is TGCGCCAGCAGCTGGGGCCAGGAGATAACCGGGGAGCTGTTTTTT. It is translated as CASSWGQEITGELFF.

CDR3 DNA: TGTGCCAGCAGCCACGACCATGGACAGGGCCGAATTTATTACAATGAGCAGTTCTTC. Amino acids: CASSHDHGQGRIYYNEQFF. V and J are TRBV9 and TRBJ2-1; 8 positions agree with TRBD1. Germline CDR1 and CDR2: SGDLS and YYNGEE. With 4 bases clipped from V and 4 bases from J, the junction kept 19 bases outside the gene matches. This CDR3 is built from 19 residues.

The chain recombines TRBV2 with TRBJ1-2; D might be TRBD1 (5 bases). Germline V CDR1 and CDR2: SNHLY, FYNNEI. Trimming stripped 11 bases from V and 8 bases from J, with 18 bases between. The CDR3 loop spans 12 amino acids. CDR3 coding DNA: TGTGCCTGCACCTCAGGGACTTTGGGCTACACCTTC. Amino acids: CACTSGTLGYTF.

The V gene is TRBV5-1, the J gene TRBJ2-3; D is perhaps TRBD2 (6 bases). The germline V gene encodes CDR1 SGHRS and CDR2 YFSETQ. V lost 3 bases, J lost 2 bases, and 10 bases lay in between. This CDR3 spans 14 amino acids. CDR3 bases: TGCGCCAGCAGCTCGGGACTTCCCACAGATACGCAGTATTTT. Protein: CASSSGLPTDTQYF.

The chain links TRBV7-8 to TRBJ1-4, with 7 positions matching TRBD1. V dropped 6 bases and J dropped 4; count of bases not matched to a gene: 5. Germline V lookup: CDR1 SGHVS, CDR2 FQNEAQ. CDR3 length equals 14 residues. The CDR3 reads CASREYRGNEKLFF. The CDR3 nucleotides are TGTGCCAGCAGAGAATACAGGGGTAATGAAAAACTGTTTTTT.

V is TRBV28 and J is TRBJ2-2; no clear D. The CDR3 extends over 13 amino acids. Trimming pared 5 bases from V and 1 base from J, leaving 5 bases between. CDR1 is MDHEN, CDR2 SYDVKM, per germline. The chain's CDR3 is CASSPMNTGELFF. In nucleotides, the CDR3 is TGTGCCAGCAGTCCTATGAACACCGGGGAGCTGTTTTTT.

This chain uses TRBV7-3 with TRBJ1-1, with 7 bases lining up with TRBD1. From germline, CDR1 is SGHTA and CDR2 FQGTGA. Trimming removed 5 bases from V and 6 bases from J; junction bases left unmatched: 3. The CDR3 length is 12 residues. The CDR3 DNA reads as TGTGCCAGCAGCATCACAGGGGCTGAAGCTTTCTTT. Encoded protein: CASSITGAEAFF.

This clone has only a few counts. The chain carries TRBV28 and TRBJ2-3; TRBD2 aligns across 13 bases. V lost 6 bases and J lost 5; bases outside the gene matches: 11. Germline assignment: CDR1 MDHEN and CDR2 SYDVKM. The CDR3 length is 17 residues. In DNA, the CDR3 is TGTGCCAGCAGCCGGACTAGCGGGAGATCGGGAGGAGATACGCAGTATTTT. This codes for CASSRTSGRSGGDTQYF.

The genes are TRBV28 and TRBJ2-7; 11 bases agree with TRBD2. This CDR3 contains 15 residues. Germline V gene sequence: CDR1 MDHEN, CDR2 SYDVKM. The trim removed 4 bases at V and 1 base at J, leaving 3 bases unmatched. The CDR3 DNA reads as TGTGCCAGCAGTTCGCTAGCGGGGGGATCCTACGAGCAGTACTTC. Amino acid sequence: CASSSLAGGSYEQYF.

The chain joins TRBV29-1 to TRBJ2-3; 8 nucleotides line up with TRBD2. V lost 6 bases and J lost 2; bases outside the gene matches: 7. The CDR3 is 14 amino acids. Germline assignment: CDR1 SQVTM and CDR2 ANQGSEA. The CDR3: CSVLLAELTDTQYF. The DNA for the CDR3 is TGCAGCGTCCTACTAGCGGAGCTCACAGATACGCAGTATTTT.

CDR3: CASSVLAGNNEQFF. The DNA for the CDR3 is TGTGCCAGCAGCGTCCTAGCGGGAAACAATGAGCAGTTCTTC. This chain connects TRBV9 to TRBJ2-1, with 9 bases lining up with TRBD2. V trimming: 2 bases; J trimming: 5 bases; junction bases outside the gene matches: 2. The CDR3 is 14 amino acids. Germline values: CDR1 SGDLS, CDR2 YYNGEE.

The chain links TRBV5-1 to TRBJ1-1, with TRBD1 matching over 8 bases. The CDR3 covers 13 residues. The J segment lost 0 bases and the V segment lost 5 bases, leaving 0 bases of the junction unmatched. In germline, CDR1 is SGHRS, CDR2 YFSETQ. The CDR3 loop is CASRDRVNTEAFF. CDR3 sequence (DNA): TGCGCCAGCAGGGACAGGGTGAACACTGAAGCTTTCTTT. The variable domain in full, completed from reference TRBV5-1 and TRBJ1-1, reads KAGVTQTPRYLIKTRGQQVTLSCSPISGHRSVSWYQQTPGQGLQFLFEYFSETQRNKGNFPGRFSGRQFSNSRSEMNVSTLELGDSALYLCASRDRVNTEAFFGQGTRLTVV.

The chain is built from TRBV6-5 and TRBJ2-3; the match to TRBD1 covers 9 bases. Per germline, CDR1 MNHEY and CDR2 SVGAGI. J gave up 6 bases and V 5 bases, and 9 bases lay outside the gene matches. The CDR3 sequence is 15 residues long. This chain's CDR3 is CASSPTDRGGDTQYF. In DNA form, the CDR3 reads TGTGCCAGCAGTCCTACGGACAGGGGTGGTGATACGCAGTATTTT.

This chain links TRBV10-3 with TRBJ2-3; 7 positions agree with TRBD1. The CDR3 totals 15 residues. Unmatched junction bases numbered 2, after V lost 1 base and J lost 1 base. Germline V gene data show CDR1 as ENHRY and CDR2 as SYGVKD. CDR3 nucleotides: TGTGCCATCAGTGAGTACAGGGGCCGCACAGATACGCAGTATTTT. Amino acids: CAISEYRGRTDTQYF.

The genes are TRBV19 and TRBJ2-1; a possible D gene is TRBD1 (6 bases). The CDR3 contains 14 residues. CDR1 is LNHDA, CDR2 SQIVND, per germline (reference sequence). V was cut by 7 bases and J by 6 bases, with 16 bases left in between. The CDR3 loop reads CASILQGGGNEQFF. The CDR3 DNA is TGTGCCAGTATCTTACAGGGCGGCGGCAATGAGCAGTTCTTC.

V usage is TRBV7-9 and J usage is TRBJ2-3; TRBD2 matches 10 bases. Germline values: CDR1 SEHNR, CDR2 FQNEAQ (reference sequence). V was pared by 5 bases and J by 5 bases, with 10 bases of the junction left unmatched. The CDR3 consists of 16 residues. CDR3 region: CASSPISGRAEDTQYF. CDR3 coding DNA: TGTGCCAGCAGCCCCATCAGCGGGAGGGCCGAAGATACGCAGTATTTT.

J is TRBJ2-1 and V is TRBV2; 12 nucleotides align to TRBD2. There are 15 residues in the CDR3. Per germline, CDR1 SNHLY and CDR2 FYNNEI. The J segment lost 2 bases and the V segment lost 7 bases, leaving 3 bases of the junction unmatched. DNA of the CDR3: TGTGCCAGCATGCGACTAGCGGGGGCCTACAATGAGCAGTTCTTC. This gives the protein CASMRLAGAYNEQFF.

The V call is TRBV21-1, the J call TRBJ1-3. TRBV21-1 represents a pseudogene. CDR3 size: 14 residues. The CDR3 DNA sequence: TGTGCCAGCATCCAGAGAAGGAGAGGAAACACCATATATTTT. Translation: CASIQRRRGNTIYF.

The CDR3 region has the DNA TGTGCCAGCAGTCCCCCTCGGGGACCAGGGGGCCATCAGCCCCAGCATTTT. It translates to CASSPPRGPGGHQPQHF. The chain employs TRBV6-6 and TRBJ1-5; 8 nucleotides match TRBD1. The V gene end was trimmed by 5 bases and the J gene end by 5 bases; junction bases not matched to a gene: 14. The CDR3 is made up of 17 amino acids. In germline, CDR1 is MNHNY, CDR2 SVGAGI (reference sequence).

V usage is TRBV4-3 and J usage is TRBJ2-1; D not resolved. Germline CDR1 and CDR2: LGHNA and YSLEER. Trimming took off 0 bases at V and 7 bases at J, with 7 bases between the two ends. The CDR3 contains 13 residues. CDR3 sequence: CASSQDLGNEQFF. In nucleotides, the CDR3 is TGCGCCAGCAGCCAAGATCTCGGGAATGAGCAGTTCTTC.

The rearrangement joins TRBV5-1 to TRBJ2-3, with 9 positions matching TRBD2. CDR3 length equals 17 residues. Germline loops: CDR1 SGHRS, CDR2 YFSETQ. V was clipped by 0 bases and J by 2 bases; unmatched bases: 7. CDR3 protein: CASSLGPLAGVTDTQYF. As DNA, the CDR3 is TGCGCCAGCAGCTTGGGGCCCTTAGCGGGAGTCACAGATACGCAGTATTTT.

This clone was observed a single time. This chain connects TRBV7-6 to TRBJ1-1; 7 bases match TRBD1. V lost 4 bases and J lost 2; bases outside the gene matches: 4. There are 14 residues in the CDR3. Germline lookup yields CDR1 SGHVS and CDR2 FNYEAQ. The chain's CDR3 is CASSSGQTNTEAFF. The DNA for the CDR3 is TGTGCCAGCAGCTCGGGACAGACAAACACTGAAGCTTTCTTT.

The chain has TRBV14 and TRBJ1-4; D is unclear. This CDR3 region has 17 residues. Germline V gives CDR1 SGHDN, CDR2 FVKESK. V shed 3 bases and J shed 3 bases, with 17 bases lying between them. The CDR3 loop is CASSHLLVAAPNEKLFF. CDR3 nucleotides: TGTGCCAGCAGCCACTTGTTGGTGGCCGCACCTAATGAAAAACTGTTTTTT.

This clone showed up just a few times. This rearrangement joins TRBV4-1 to TRBJ2-7; tentative D call: TRBD2 (5 bases). This CDR3 region has 14 residues. Germline-derived CDR1 and CDR2 are MGHRA and YSYEKL. Trimming stripped 0 bases from V and 1 base from J, with 7 bases between. Here the CDR3 reads CASSQDGGSYEQYF. In DNA, the CDR3 is TGCGCCAGCAGCCAAGATGGAGGTTCCTACGAGCAGTACTTC.